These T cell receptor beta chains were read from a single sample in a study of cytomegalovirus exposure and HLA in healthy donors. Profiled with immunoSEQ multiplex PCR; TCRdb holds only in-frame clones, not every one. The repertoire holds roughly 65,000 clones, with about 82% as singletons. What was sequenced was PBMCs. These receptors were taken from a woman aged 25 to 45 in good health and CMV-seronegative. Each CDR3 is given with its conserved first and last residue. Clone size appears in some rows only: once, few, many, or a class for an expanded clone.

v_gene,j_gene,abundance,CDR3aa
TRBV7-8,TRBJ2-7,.,CASSLVRQGGPYEQYF
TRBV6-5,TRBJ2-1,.,CASSDGTVQFF
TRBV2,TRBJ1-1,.,CASSVRNTEAFF
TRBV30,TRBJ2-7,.,CAWGDRAYEQYF
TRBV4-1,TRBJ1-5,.,CASSQGEWRGSQPQHF
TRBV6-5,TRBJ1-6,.,CASSYISQNSPLHF
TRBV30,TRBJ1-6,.,CAWTRKGNSPLHF
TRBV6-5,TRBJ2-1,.,CASSPAAREYNEQFF
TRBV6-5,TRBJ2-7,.,CASSYGTGEQYF
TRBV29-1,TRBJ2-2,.,CSVRTGNTGELFF
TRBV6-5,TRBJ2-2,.,CASRGYRGNTGELFF
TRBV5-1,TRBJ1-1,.,CASSQYRGEAFF
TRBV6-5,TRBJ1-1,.,CASSLSTVNTEAFF
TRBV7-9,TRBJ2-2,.,CASSLAGEAGELFF
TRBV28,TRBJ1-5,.,CASSPSRGFGNQPQHF
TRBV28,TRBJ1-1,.,CASAGQGEGYTEAFF
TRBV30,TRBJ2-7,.,CAWRGRDRSYEQYF
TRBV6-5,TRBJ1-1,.,CASSSPRTANTEAFF
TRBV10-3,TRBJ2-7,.,CAISERGYEQYF
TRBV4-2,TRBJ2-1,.,CASSQNLRGSSYNEQFF
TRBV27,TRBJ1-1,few,CASSLEGGAQAFF
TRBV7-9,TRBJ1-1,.,CGSGGMNTEAFF
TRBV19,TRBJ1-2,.,CASSTQDSNYGYTF
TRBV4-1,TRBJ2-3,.,CASSSRDLNTDTQYF
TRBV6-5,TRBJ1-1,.,CASSYGRGTEAFF
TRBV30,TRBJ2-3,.,CAVLVLKRTTDTQYF
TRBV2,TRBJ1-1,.,CASRDRRTMNTEAFF
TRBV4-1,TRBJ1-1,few,CASSQATPVEAFF
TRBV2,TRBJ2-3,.,CASSRGTGATDTQYF
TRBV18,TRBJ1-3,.,CASSPIQGEGNTIYF
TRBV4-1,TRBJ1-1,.,CASSQDLGWRGRGQKRGTEAFF
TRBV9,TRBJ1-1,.,CASSVEPRQKNTEAFF
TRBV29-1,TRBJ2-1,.,CSVLTGNEQFF
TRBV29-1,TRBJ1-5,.,CSVTTGMDQPQHF
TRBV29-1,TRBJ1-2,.,CSVEDTGKGLLFGYTF
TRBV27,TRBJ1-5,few,CASSLSGGSGQPQHF
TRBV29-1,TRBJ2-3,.,CSVERGLAGNTQYF
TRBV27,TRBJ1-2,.,CASSSPLDSSGYTF
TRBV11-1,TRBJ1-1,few,CASSPAGQSEAFF
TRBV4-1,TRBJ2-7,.,CASSIPGGIYEQYF
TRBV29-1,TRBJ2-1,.,CSPTLGGIYNEQFF
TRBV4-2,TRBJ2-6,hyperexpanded,CASSQDGGAGANVLTF
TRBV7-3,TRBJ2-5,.,CASSSEGDLRETQYF
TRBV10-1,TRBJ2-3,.,CASSEDRGGDTQYF
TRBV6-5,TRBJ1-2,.,CASRPDRGINYGYTF
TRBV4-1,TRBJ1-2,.,CASSQVLQRQGSASGYGYTF
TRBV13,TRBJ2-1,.,CASSSGGPGEQFF
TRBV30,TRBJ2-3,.,CAWSLGGLLTDTQYF
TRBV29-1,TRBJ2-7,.,CSVAFKQGYEQYF
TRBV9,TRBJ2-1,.,CASSVALVGNEQFF
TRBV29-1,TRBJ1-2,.,CSVATGNYYGYTF
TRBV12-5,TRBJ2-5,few,CASGFGEEKTQYF
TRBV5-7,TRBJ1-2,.,CASSLTESEPNYGYTF
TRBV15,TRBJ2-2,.,CATSSGGLAGELFF
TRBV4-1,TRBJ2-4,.,CASSIGLAQTTIAKNIQYF
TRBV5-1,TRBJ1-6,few,CASSDLDRGNSPLHF
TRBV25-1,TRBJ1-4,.,CASSETLSNEKLFF
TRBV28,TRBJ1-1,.,CASRMRGRQAFF